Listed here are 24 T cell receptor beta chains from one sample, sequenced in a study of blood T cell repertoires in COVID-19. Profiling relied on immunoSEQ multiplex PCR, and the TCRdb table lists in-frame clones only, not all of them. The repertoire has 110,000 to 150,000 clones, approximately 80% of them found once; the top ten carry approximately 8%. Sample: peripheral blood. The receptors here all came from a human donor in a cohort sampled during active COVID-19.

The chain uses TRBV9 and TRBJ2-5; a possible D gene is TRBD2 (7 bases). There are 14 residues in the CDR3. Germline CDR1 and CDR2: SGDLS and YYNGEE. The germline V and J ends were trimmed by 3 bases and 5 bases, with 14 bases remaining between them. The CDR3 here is CASSEGGLPETQYF. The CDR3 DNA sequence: TGTGCCAGCAGCGAGGGGGGGCTACCGGAGACCCAGTACTTC.

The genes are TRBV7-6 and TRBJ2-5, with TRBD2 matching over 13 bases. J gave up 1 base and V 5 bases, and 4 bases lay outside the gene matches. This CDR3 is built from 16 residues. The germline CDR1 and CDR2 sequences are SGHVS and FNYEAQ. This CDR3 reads CASSPTSGRPQETQYF. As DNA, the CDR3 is TGTGCCAGCAGCCCGACTAGCGGGAGGCCCCAAGAGACCCAGTACTTC.

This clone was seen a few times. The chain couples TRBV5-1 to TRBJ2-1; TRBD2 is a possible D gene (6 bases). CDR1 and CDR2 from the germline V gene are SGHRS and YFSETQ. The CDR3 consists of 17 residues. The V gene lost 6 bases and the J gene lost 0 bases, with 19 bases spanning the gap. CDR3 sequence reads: CASTPRGGPSSYNEQFF. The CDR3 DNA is TGCGCCAGCACCCCGCGGGGCGGGCCTAGCTCCTACAATGAGCAGTTCTTC.

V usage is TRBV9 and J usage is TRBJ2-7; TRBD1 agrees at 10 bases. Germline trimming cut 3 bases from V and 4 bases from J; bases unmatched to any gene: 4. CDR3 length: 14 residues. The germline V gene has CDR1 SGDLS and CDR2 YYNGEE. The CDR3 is CASSETGGWYEQYF. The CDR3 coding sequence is TGTGCCAGCAGCGAGACAGGGGGCTGGTACGAGCAGTACTTC.

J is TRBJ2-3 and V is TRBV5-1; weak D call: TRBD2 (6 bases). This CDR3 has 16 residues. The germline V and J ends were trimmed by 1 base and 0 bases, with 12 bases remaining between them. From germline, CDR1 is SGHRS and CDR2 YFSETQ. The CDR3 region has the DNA TGCGCCAGCAGCTTGCCGACTAGTGGGAGCACAGATACGCAGTATTTT. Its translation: CASSLPTSGSTDTQYF.

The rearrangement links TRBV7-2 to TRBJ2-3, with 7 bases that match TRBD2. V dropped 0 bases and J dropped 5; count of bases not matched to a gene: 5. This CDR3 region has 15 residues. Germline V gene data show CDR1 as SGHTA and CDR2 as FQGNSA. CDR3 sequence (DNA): TGTGCCAGCAGCTTAGCGGGACTACTCGGAGATACGCAGTATTTT. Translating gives CASSLAGLLGDTQYF.

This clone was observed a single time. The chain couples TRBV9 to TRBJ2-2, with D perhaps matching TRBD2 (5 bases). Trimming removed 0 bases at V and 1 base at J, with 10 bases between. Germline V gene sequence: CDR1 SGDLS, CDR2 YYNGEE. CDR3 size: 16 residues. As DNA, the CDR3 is TGTGCCAGCAGCGTAGCCGGGGAGATGAACACCGGGGAGCTGTTTTTT. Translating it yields CASSVAGEMNTGELFF.

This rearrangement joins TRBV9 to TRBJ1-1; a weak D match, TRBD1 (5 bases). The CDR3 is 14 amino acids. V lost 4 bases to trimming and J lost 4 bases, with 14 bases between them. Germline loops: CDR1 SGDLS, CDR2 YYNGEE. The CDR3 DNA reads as TGTGCCAGCAGCCCTTGGAGGGGCCTCACTGAAGCTTTCTTT. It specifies CASSPWRGLTEAFF.

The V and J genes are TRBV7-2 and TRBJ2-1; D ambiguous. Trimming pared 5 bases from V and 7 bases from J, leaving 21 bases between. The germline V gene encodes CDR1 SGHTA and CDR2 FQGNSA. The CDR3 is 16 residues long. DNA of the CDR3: TGTGCCAGCAGCAAGCCCCCGCCTCCCGACTCAAATGAGCAGTTCTTC. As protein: CASSKPPPPDSNEQFF.

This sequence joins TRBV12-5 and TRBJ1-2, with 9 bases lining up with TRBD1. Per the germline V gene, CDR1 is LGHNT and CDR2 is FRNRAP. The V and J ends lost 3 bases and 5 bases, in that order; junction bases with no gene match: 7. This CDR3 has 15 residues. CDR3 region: CASGFSTGTGYGYTF. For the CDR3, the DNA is TGTGCTAGTGGTTTCAGTACCGGGACAGGGTATGGCTACACCTTC.

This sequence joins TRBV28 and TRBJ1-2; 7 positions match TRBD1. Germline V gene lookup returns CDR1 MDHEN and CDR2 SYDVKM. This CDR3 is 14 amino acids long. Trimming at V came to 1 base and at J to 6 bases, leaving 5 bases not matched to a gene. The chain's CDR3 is CASSLSRGYDGYTF. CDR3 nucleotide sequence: TGTGCCAGCAGTTTATCCAGGGGGTATGATGGCTACACCTTC.

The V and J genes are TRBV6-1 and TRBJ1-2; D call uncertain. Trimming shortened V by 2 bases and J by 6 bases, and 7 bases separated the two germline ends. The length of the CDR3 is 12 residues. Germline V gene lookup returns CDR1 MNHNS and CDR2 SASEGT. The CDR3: CASSELRDGYTF. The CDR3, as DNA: TGTGCCAGCAGTGAATTGAGAGATGGCTACACCTTC.

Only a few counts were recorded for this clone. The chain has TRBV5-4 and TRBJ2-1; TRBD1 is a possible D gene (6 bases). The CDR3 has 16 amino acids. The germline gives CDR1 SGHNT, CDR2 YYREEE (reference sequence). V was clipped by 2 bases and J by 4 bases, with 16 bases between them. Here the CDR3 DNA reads TGTGCCAGCAGCTTTCTCTTCGTAGGGGGATACAATGAGCAGTTCTTC. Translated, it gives CASSFLFVGGYNEQFF.

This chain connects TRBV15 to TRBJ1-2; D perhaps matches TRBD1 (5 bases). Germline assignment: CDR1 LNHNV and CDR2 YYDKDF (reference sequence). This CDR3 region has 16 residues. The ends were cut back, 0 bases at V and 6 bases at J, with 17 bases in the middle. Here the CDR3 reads CATSREKGQGLDGYTF. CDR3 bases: TGTGCCACCAGCAGAGAGAAGGGGCAGGGCCTAGATGGCTACACCTTC.

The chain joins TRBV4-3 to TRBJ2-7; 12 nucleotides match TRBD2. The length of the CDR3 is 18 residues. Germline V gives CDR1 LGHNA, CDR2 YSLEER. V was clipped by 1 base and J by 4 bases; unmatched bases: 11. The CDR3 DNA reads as TGCGCCAGCAGCCAAGGCCTAGCGGGAGGGCCGTCAGTGTACGAGCAGTACTTC. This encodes CASSQGLAGGPSVYEQYF.

This chain's CDR3 is CASKLQGGTYEQYF. The DNA of the CDR3 is TGTGCCAGCAAGTTACAGGGTGGCACCTACGAGCAGTACTTC. This chain uses TRBV6-5 with TRBJ2-7, with a weak D call TRBD1 (6 bases). The CDR3 spans 14 residues. Germline V lookup: CDR1 MNHEY, CDR2 SVGAGI. V was clipped by 7 bases and J by 2 bases, with 15 bases between them.

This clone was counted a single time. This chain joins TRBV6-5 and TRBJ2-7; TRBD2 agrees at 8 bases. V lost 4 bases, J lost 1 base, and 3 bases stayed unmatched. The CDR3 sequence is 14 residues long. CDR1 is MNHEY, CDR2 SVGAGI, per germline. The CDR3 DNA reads TGTGCCAGCAGTTTAGGCGGGAGGTCCTACGAGCAGTACTTC. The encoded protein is CASSLGGRSYEQYF.

DNA for the CDR3: TGTGCCAGCTCACCGAGTCTCCAAGAGACCCAGTACTTC. Protein sequence: CASSPSLQETQYF. J is TRBJ2-5 and V is TRBV18; D remains ambiguous. V gave up 3 bases and J gave up 1 base, with 6 bases separating them. CDR1 is KGHSH, CDR2 LQKENI, per germline. There are 13 residues in the CDR3.

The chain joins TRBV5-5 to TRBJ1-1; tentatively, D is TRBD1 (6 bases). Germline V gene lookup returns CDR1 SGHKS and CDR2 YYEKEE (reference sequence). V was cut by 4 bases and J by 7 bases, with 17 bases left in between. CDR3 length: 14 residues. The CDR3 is CASSLSWYRDEAFF. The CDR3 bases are TGTGCCAGCAGCCTTTCTTGGTACAGGGATGAAGCTTTCTTT.

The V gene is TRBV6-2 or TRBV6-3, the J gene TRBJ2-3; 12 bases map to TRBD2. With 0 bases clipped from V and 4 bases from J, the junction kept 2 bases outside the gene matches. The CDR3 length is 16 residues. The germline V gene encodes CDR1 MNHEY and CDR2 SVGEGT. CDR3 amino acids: CASSYSPSGRADTQYF. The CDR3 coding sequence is TGTGCCAGCAGTTACTCGCCTAGCGGGAGGGCAGATACGCAGTATTTT.

The CDR3 DNA follows: TGTGCCAGCAACCTGAGGTCCACAGGGGGCTATGGCTACACCTTC. Encoded protein: CASNLRSTGGYGYTF. The V and J genes are TRBV5-6 and TRBJ1-2; 8 nucleotides match TRBD1. The ends lost 6 bases at V and 4 bases at J; junction bases unmatched: 11. The CDR3 covers 15 residues. The germline V gene has CDR1 SGHDT and CDR2 YYEEEE.

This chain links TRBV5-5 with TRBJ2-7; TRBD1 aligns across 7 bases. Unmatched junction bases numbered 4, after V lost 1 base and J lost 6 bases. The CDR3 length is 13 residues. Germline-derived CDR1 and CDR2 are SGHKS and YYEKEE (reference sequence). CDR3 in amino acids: CASSLKGASEQYF. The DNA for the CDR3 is TGTGCCAGCAGCTTGAAGGGGGCGTCCGAGCAGTACTTC. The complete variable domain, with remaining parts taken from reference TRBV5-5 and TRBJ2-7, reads DAGVTQSPTHLIKTRGQQVTLRCSPISGHKSVSWYQQVLGQGPQFIFQYYEKEERGRGNFPDRFSARQFPNYSSELNVNALLLGDSALYLCASSLKGASEQYFGPGTRLTVT.

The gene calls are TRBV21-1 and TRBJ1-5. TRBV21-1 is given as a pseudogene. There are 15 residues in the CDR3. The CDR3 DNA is TGTGCCAGCAGAAAACGGAGGGGTAGCAATCAGCCCCAGCATTTT. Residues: CASRKRRGSNQPQHF.

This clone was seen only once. CDR3 in amino acids: CASSQDTWSTLTYEQYF. For the CDR3, the DNA is TGCGCCAGCAGCCAAGATACGTGGAGCACATTAACCTACGAGCAGTACTTC. The chain uses TRBV4-1 and TRBJ2-7; no firm D call. Germline CDR1 is MGHRA and CDR2 is YSYEKL. The CDR3 consists of 17 residues. V was pared by 0 bases and J by 2 bases, with 17 bases between.